These 32 T cell receptor beta chains were all obtained from the same sample, sequenced in a study of CD8+CD57+ T cells in acquired aplastic anemia. The TCR beta profiling, which covered VDJ combination and CDR3 sequence, was carried out using genomic DNA as the template. TCRdb analysed the reads with MiXCR anew, one entry per CDR3 protein. The sample holds just over 150,000 distinct CDR3 sequences; 48% are singletons and the top ten take roughly 30%. Patients chosen for sequencing had CD8+CD57+ cells that had expanded, as shown by flow cytometry. Specimen: sorted CD4+, CD8+, or CD8+CD57+ T cells (not recorded which) from PBMCs. The receptors derive from a human donor with aplastic anemia.

This clonotype was recorded at least ten times. The chain couples TRBV2 to TRBJ2-7; D is unclear. The V end lost 3 bases, the J end lost 4 bases, and 7 bases lay between the germline ends. The CDR3 spans 12 residues. Per germline, CDR1 SNHLY and CDR2 FYNNEI. The CDR3 here is CASSDSVYEQYF. DNA of the CDR3: TGTGCCAGCAGTGACAGCGTGTACGAGCAGTACTTC.

V usage is TRBV7-9 and J usage is TRBJ2-7, with 8 bases that match TRBD1. CDR1 and CDR2 from the germline V gene are SEHNR and FQNEAQ (reference sequence). The CDR3 extends over 14 amino acids. Unmatched junction bases numbered 6, after V lost 5 bases and J lost 3 bases. CDR3 loop: CASSPGQDIYEQYF. The CDR3 nucleotides read TGTGCCAGCAGCCCGGGACAGGACATCTACGAGCAGTACTTC. Full variable domain (rest looked up from reference TRBV7-9 and TRBJ2-7): DTGVSQNPRHKITKRGQNVTFRCDPISEHNRLYWYRQTLGQGPEFLTYFQNEAQLEKSRLLSDRFSAERPKGSFSTLEIQRTEQGDSAMYLCASSPGQDIYEQYFGPGTRLTVT.

CDR3 protein: CASVGTGRFTGELFF. The CDR3 DNA reads as TGTGCCAGCGTAGGGACAGGGAGGTTCACCGGGGAGCTGTTTTTT. The chain uses TRBV2 and TRBJ2-2; 9 bases are a match to TRBD1. The CDR3 is 15 amino acids. V shed 8 bases and J 4 bases; nucleotides not matched to a gene: 8. Germline lookup yields CDR1 SNHLY and CDR2 FYNNEI.

This clonotype was counted at least ten times. The chain carries TRBV4-1 and TRBJ2-7; D is unresolved. Trimming pared 1 base from V and 2 bases from J, leaving 6 bases between. Germline V gives CDR1 MGHRA, CDR2 YSYEKL. The CDR3 covers 13 residues. The CDR3 is CASSQAYAYEQYF. CDR3 nucleotides: TGCGCCAGCAGCCAAGCGTACGCCTACGAGCAGTACTTC.

On this clonotype itself: A read error may produce the germline difference seen at one junction end. The chain carries TRBV10-3 and TRBJ1-4; D uncertain. Germline values: CDR1 ENHRY, CDR2 SYGVKD. The CDR3 consists of 14 residues. CDR3 amino acids: CAISESLANEKLFF. Written as DNA, the CDR3 is TGTGCCATCAGTGAGTCCCTTGCTAATGAGAAACTGTTTTTT.

There are many counts of this clonotype. This chain joins TRBV7-9 and TRBJ1-2, with unresolved D. V was pared by 0 bases and J by 0 bases, with 8 bases between. The CDR3 runs 15 residues. From germline, CDR1 is SEHNR and CDR2 FQNEAQ (reference sequence). Here the CDR3 reads CASSLAGRANYGYTF. DNA for the CDR3: TGTGCCAGCAGCTTAGCGGGCAGAGCTAACTATGGCTACACCTTC.

The rearrangement joins TRBV3-1 to TRBJ1-3, with a possible D match to TRBD1 (6 bases). V dropped 4 bases and J dropped 2 bases, with 21 bases sitting between them. Germline V gives CDR1 LGHDT, CDR2 YNNKEL (reference sequence). The CDR3 covers 18 residues. CDR3 loop: CASSPLLRGAFAGNTIYF. As DNA, the CDR3 is TGTGCCAGCAGCCCCCTCCTCCGGGGGGCGTTCGCTGGAAACACCATATATTTT.

The chain employs TRBV6-1 and TRBJ2-7; tentatively, D is TRBD2 (5 bases). This CDR3 contains 13 residues. The V end lost 9 bases, the J end lost 0 bases, and 12 bases lay between the germline ends. Germline CDR1 and CDR2: MNHNS and SASEGT. The CDR3 DNA follows: TGTGCCAGGAGGACTTTTAGCTCCTACGAGCAGTACTTC. Translation gives CARRTFSSYEQYF.

This clonotype was counted ten times or more. This chain connects TRBV2 to TRBJ2-7; D is uncertain. With 7 bases removed from V and 2 bases from J, the gap between germline ends came to 9 bases. The CDR3 has 12 residues. Germline loops: CDR1 SNHLY, CDR2 FYNNEI. The CDR3 is CASKEKAYEQYF. Written as DNA, the CDR3 is TGTGCCAGCAAGGAGAAAGCCTACGAGCAGTACTTC.

The chain couples TRBV5-4 to TRBJ2-7; a possible D gene is TRBD2 (6 bases). Germline V lookup: CDR1 SGHNT, CDR2 YYREEE (reference sequence). The V end lost 0 bases, the J end lost 0 bases, and 10 bases lay between the germline ends. This CDR3 has 15 amino acids. CDR3 DNA sequence: TGTGCCAGCAGCTTGGGGAGGGATAACTCCTACGAGCAGTACTTC. Translated: CASSLGRDNSYEQYF.

The rearrangement links TRBV6-1 to TRBJ1-1; D is undetermined. The germline gives CDR1 MNHNS, CDR2 SASEGT. The CDR3 runs to 13 residues. V lost 7 bases and J 2 bases, leaving 11 bases between the germline ends. In DNA form, the CDR3 reads TGTGCCAGCATAGGAACCGGTAACACTGAAGCTTTCTTT. Translated, it gives CASIGTGNTEAFF.

This clonotype has at least ten counts. This chain joins TRBV9 and TRBJ2-1; tentatively, D is TRBD1 or TRBD2 (5 bases each). CDR1 and CDR2 from the germline V gene are SGDLS and YYNGEE. Trimming left V 4 bases short and J 0 bases short, with 14 bases between. The CDR3 runs 16 residues. The CDR3 sequence is CASSNWDGSSYNEQFF. In DNA, the CDR3 is TGTGCCAGCAGCAACTGGGACGGAAGCTCCTACAATGAGCAGTTCTTC.

This clonotype was found many times. The chain combines TRBV13 with TRBJ1-6; 10 nucleotides align to TRBD1. The CDR3 extends over 17 amino acids. Germline lookup yields CDR1 PRHDT and CDR2 FYEKMQ (reference sequence). The trim removed 5 bases at V and 4 bases at J, leaving 8 bases unmatched. Here the CDR3 DNA reads TGTGCCAGCAGCCTAAGGGACAGGGGCATGTATAATTCACCCCTCCACTTT. The encoded protein is CASSLRDRGMYNSPLHF. The whole variable domain, remainder taken from reference TRBV13 and TRBJ1-6, is AAGVIQSPRHLIKEKRETATLKCYPIPRHDTVYWYQQGPGQDPQFLISFYEKMQSDKGSIPDRFSAQQFSDYHSELNMSSLELGDSALYFCASSLRDRGMYNSPLHFGNGTRLTVT.

This clonotype was recorded many times. This chain links TRBV9 with TRBJ2-7; 7 bases align to TRBD1. The CDR3 runs to 14 residues. V dropped 4 bases and J dropped 2; count of bases not matched to a gene: 6. CDR1 and CDR2 (germline): SGDLS, YYNGEE. The CDR3 loop reads CASSPRDRPYEQYF. CDR3 in DNA: TGTGCCAGCAGCCCACGGGACAGACCCTACGAGCAGTACTTC.

This clonotype was recorded at least ten times. The CDR3 region is CASSPPPYNEQFF. For the CDR3, the DNA is TGCGCCAGCAGCCCACCCCCCTACAATGAGCAGTTCTTC. The chain links TRBV5-1 to TRBJ2-1, with D uncertain. The CDR3 is 13 amino acids. Germline V gives CDR1 SGHRS, CDR2 YFSETQ. Trimming took 4 bases from V and 2 from J, leaving 7 bases between them.

The chain recombines TRBV2 with TRBJ2-5; D remains unclear. Per the germline V gene, CDR1 is SNHLY and CDR2 is FYNNEI. The V end was cut by 4 bases, the J end by 4 bases, with 10 bases between. The CDR3 runs 13 residues. The CDR3 here is CASSVARRETQYF. The CDR3 DNA is TGTGCCAGCAGTGTGGCCAGGCGAGAGACCCAGTACTTC.

Notes on this clonotype: A read error is possible here, since a much larger clone lies one base away. The rearrangement uses TRBV7-9 and TRBJ2-2; no clear D. This CDR3 is built from 14 residues. CDR1 and CDR2 (germline): SEHNR, FQNEAQ (reference sequence). The CDR3 DNA is TGTGCCAACAGCTCCCCCGTGTGGACCGGGGAGCTGTTTTTT. This gives the protein CANSSPVWTGELFF.

This chain joins TRBV11-1 and TRBJ1-3; D unresolved. CDR3 size: 14 residues. V shed 1 base and J shed 0 bases, with 4 bases lying between them. Germline V CDR1 and CDR2: SGHAT, FQDESV (reference sequence). The CDR3 nucleotides are TGTGCCAGCAGCTTAGGTTACTCTGGAAACACCATATATTTT. This encodes CASSLGYSGNTIYF.

There are many counts of this clonotype. The rearrangement joins TRBV5-1 to TRBJ2-1; D tentatively fits TRBD1 or TRBD2 (5 bases each). The CDR3 loop spans 16 amino acids. CDR1 is SGHRS and CDR2 is YFSETQ in the germline V gene. V shed 4 bases and J shed 5 bases, with 19 bases lying between them. This CDR3 reads CASSLRLGQEDNEQFF. CDR3 nucleotide sequence: TGCGCCAGCAGCCTTCGGCTGGGGCAGGAGGACAATGAGCAGTTCTTC.

The table lists this clonotype with many counts. The chain couples TRBV7-8 to TRBJ2-3; 10 bases align to TRBD1. The CDR3 sequence is 14 residues long. V lost 1 base and J lost 6; bases outside the gene matches: 1. Germline V gives CDR1 SGHVS, CDR2 FQNEAQ. The CDR3 DNA reads TGTGCCAGCAGCTTAGGGGACAGGGGTGATACGCAGTATTTT. Protein product: CASSLGDRGDTQYF.

This clonotype was seen more than once but under ten times. The chain recombines TRBV5-4 with TRBJ1-1, with 7 bases lining up with TRBD1. The V segment lost 2 bases and the J segment 6 bases; nucleotides outside the gene matches: 4. This CDR3 region has 13 residues. Germline CDR1 and CDR2: SGHNT and YYREEE (reference sequence). The CDR3 loop reads CASSFRGRAEAFF. The CDR3 DNA is TGTGCCAGCAGCTTCAGGGGGAGGGCTGAAGCTTTCTTT.

This clonotype was detected a few times. The V and J genes are TRBV24-1 and TRBJ1-5, with D perhaps TRBD1 (5 bases). Germline V gene sequence: CDR1 KGHDR, CDR2 SFDVKD. The V gene lost 3 bases and the J gene lost 1 base, with 9 bases spanning the gap. CDR3 length: 15 amino acids. CDR3 bases: TGTGCCACCAGTGATCCGGGGCAGAGCAATCAGCCCCAGCATTTT. It encodes CATSDPGQSNQPQHF.

Note on this clonotype: Given a much more abundant clone one base away, this may be a read error. This chain joins TRBV6-1 and TRBJ1-5, with unresolved D. Germline values: CDR1 MNHNS, CDR2 SASEGT. The CDR3 is 16 residues long. CDR3 region: CAGSERPGSGNQPQHF. CDR3 DNA: TGTGCCGGCAGTGAAAGACCAGGTTCGGGTAATCAGCCCCAGCATTTT.

In this sample, this clonotype turned up a few times. This chain joins TRBV30 and TRBJ2-7; TRBD1 aligns across 12 bases. The ends lost 3 bases at V and 6 bases at J; junction bases unmatched: 12. The CDR3 length is 16 residues. Germline V CDR1 and CDR2: GTSNPN, SVGIG (reference sequence). CDR3 coding DNA: TGTGCCTGGAGCGTTCTCACACCGGGACAGGGGGCCGAGCAGTACTTC. It specifies CAWSVLTPGQGAEQYF.

The V and J genes are TRBV19 and TRBJ2-3; 11 bases fit TRBD2. J gave up 1 base and V 6 bases, and 6 bases lay outside the gene matches. Germline lookup yields CDR1 LNHDA and CDR2 SQIVND (reference sequence). CDR3 length: 16 amino acids. CDR3 coding DNA: TGTGCCAGTAGCCTCCAGGGACTAGCGGGCACAGATACGCAGTATTTT. Translating it yields CASSLQGLAGTDTQYF.

This clonotype has only a few counts. The chain links TRBV30 to TRBJ1-1, with no clear D. This CDR3 contains 11 residues. The V end lost 5 bases, the J end lost 0 bases, and 4 bases lay between the germline ends. The V gene's germline CDR1 is GTSNPN and CDR2 SVGIG (reference sequence). The CDR3 DNA follows: TGTGCCTGGGGGATGAACACTGAAGCTTTCTTT. It specifies CAWGMNTEAFF.

This chain connects TRBV10-3 to TRBJ1-2; 9 bases line up with TRBD1. There are 14 residues in the CDR3. V gave up 4 bases and J gave up 2 bases; unmatched junction bases: 2. Looked up from germline, CDR1 is ENHRY and CDR2 is SYGVKD. The CDR3 reads CAISGTGANYGYTF. CDR3 coding DNA: TGTGCCATCAGTGGGACAGGGGCCAACTATGGCTACACCTTC.

The chain joins TRBV28 to TRBJ1-5; D is ambiguous. The germline V gene has CDR1 MDHEN and CDR2 SYDVKM. The V end was cut by 6 bases, the J end by 0 bases, with 6 bases between. The CDR3 loop spans 13 amino acids. The CDR3 spells CASRSYSNQPQHF. DNA for the CDR3: TGTGCCAGCAGGTCGTATAGCAATCAGCCCCAGCATTTT. The complete variable domain, with remaining parts taken from reference TRBV28 and TRBJ1-5, reads DVKVTQSSRYLVKRTGEKVFLECVQDMDHENMFWYRQDPGLGLRLIYFSYDVKMKEKGDIPEGYSVSREKKERFSLILESASTNQTSMYLCASRSYSNQPQHFGDGTRLSIL.

Concerning this clonotype itself: This may be a read error: a much more frequent sequence differs by one nucleotide. This sequence joins TRBV6-5 and TRBJ2-7; tentative D call: TRBD2 (6 bases). The length of the CDR3 is 16 residues. V was trimmed by 2 bases and J by 5 bases, leaving 19 bases between them. In germline, CDR1 is MNHEY, CDR2 SVGAGI. This CDR3 is CASSYSREIFLHEQYF. The CDR3 DNA follows: TGTGCCAGCAGTTACAGCCGGGAGATTTTCCTCCACGAGCAGTACTTC.

This clonotype was counted at least ten times. The genes are TRBV6-1 and TRBJ2-7; possibly TRBD1 or TRBD2 for D (5 bases each). Germline-derived CDR1 and CDR2 are MNHNS and SASEGT. V was shortened by 6 bases and J by 5 bases, with 5 bases between the two germline ends. CDR3 length: 10 amino acids. CDR3: CASRGHEQYF. CDR3 DNA: TGTGCCAGCAGGGGACACGAGCAGTACTTC.

This clonotype was detected ten times or more. The chain employs TRBV20-1 and TRBJ1-1; D may be TRBD1 (5 bases). The CDR3 spans 14 residues. With 2 bases removed from V and 2 bases from J, the gap between germline ends came to 12 bases. Germline CDR1 is DFQATT and CDR2 is SNEGSKA (reference sequence). The CDR3 region has the DNA TGCAGTGCTAGAATAGGGAGGGGAAACACTGAAGCTTTCTTT. It encodes CSARIGRGNTEAFF.

This clonotype has only one observation. The chain combines TRBV15 with TRBJ1-6; D possibly corresponds to TRBD1 (6 bases). The CDR3 totals 16 residues. Germline lookup yields CDR1 LNHNV and CDR2 YYDKDF (reference sequence). With 4 bases removed from V and 3 bases from J, the gap between germline ends came to 13 bases. The CDR3 DNA reads TGTGCCACCAGCAAAGGGGCAGGGGTCTATAATTCACCCCTCCACTTT. Amino acid sequence: CATSKGAGVYNSPLHF.